The rows below give T cell receptor beta chains drawn from one sample of a study of cytomegalovirus exposure and HLA in healthy donors. Sequencing was performed with immunoSEQ multiplex PCR; in TCRdb, only in-frame clones are kept and a portion is missing. Seen here are about 57,000 clones, approximately 83% observed once, and the top ten hold roughly 4%. Sequencing input: PBMCs. The origin of the receptors is a young man in good health and CMV-seronegative. The CDR3 runs from the conserved cysteine through the conserved F or W. A D gene is named only where the DNA matches it firmly. The size of a clone is reported for some rows only, either as once, few or many, or as a class for expanded clones.

J gene	clone size	V gene	D gene	CDR3 DNA	CDR3 protein
TRBJ1-1	few	TRBV5-5	NA	TGTGCCAGCAGCTTAGGTCGGGGTGACACTGAAGCTTTCTTT	CASSLGRGDTEAFF
TRBJ1-2	NA	TRBV11-2	NA	TGTGCCAGCAGCTTGGGGCGGGACGGTATCTATGGCTACACCTTC	CASSLGRDGIYGYTF
TRBJ2-1	NA	TRBV29-1	NA	TGCAGCGGGGGCCCCCAGATGTACAATGAGCAGTTCTTC	CSGGPQMYNEQFF
TRBJ1-4	NA	TRBV15	NA	TGTGCCACCAGCAAGACACACCGAGAGGGTAATGAAAAACTGTTTTTT	CATSKTHREGNEKLFF
TRBJ1-1	NA	TRBV5-1	NA	TGCGCCAGCAGCCCGGCGGCGGGGGCCCCCGGAGCTTTCTTT	CASSPAAGAPGAFF
TRBJ1-1	NA	TRBV10-2	TRBD1	TGCGCCAGCAGTGTACAGGGGCTAAACACTGAAGCTTTCTTT	CASSVQGLNTEAFF
TRBJ2-3	NA	TRBV5-1	NA	TGCGCCAGCAGCCCAAGACAGGCCACAGATACGCAGTATTTT	CASSPRQATDTQYF
TRBJ1-6	NA	TRBV18	NA	TGTGCCAGCTCACCCATGGGGGGGAGCTCCTATAATTCACCCCTCCACTTT	CASSPMGGSSYNSPLHF
TRBJ2-2	NA	TRBV5-6	TRBD2	TGTGCCAGCAGCGACCGGGGACTAAACACCGGGGAGCTGTTTTTT	CASSDRGLNTGELFF
TRBJ1-5	NA	TRBV6-5	NA	TGTGCCAGCAGTTACTCGGCGGTTCAGCCCCAGCATTTT	CASSYSAVQPQHF
TRBJ1-2	NA	TRBV7-9	TRBD1	TGTGCCAGCAGCCCCGGATTGCGCTCGGACAGGGTGCAATATGGCTACACCTTC	CASSPGLRSDRVQYGYTF
TRBJ1-2	NA	TRBV19	NA	TGTGCCAGTAGTCCCTCAGCGAGCTACTATGGCTACACCTTC	CASSPSASYYGYTF
TRBJ1-5	NA	TRBV11-3	TRBD1	TGTGCCAGCAGCCCACGGGACAGTCAAACGTATAGCAATCAGCCCCAGCATTTT	CASSPRDSQTYSNQPQHF
TRBJ2-7	NA	TRBV12-5	NA	TGTGCTAGTGGTTCATGGACAGTCGGGGAGCAGTACTTC	CASGSWTVGEQYF
TRBJ1-4	NA	TRBV6-1	NA	TGTGCCAGCAGTAAGACAGAGGAAGGATTCGAAAAACTGTTTTTT	CASSKTEEGFEKLFF
TRBJ2-7	NA	TRBV2	TRBD2	TGTGCCAGCAGTGAAGAACGGGGGGGCCAGGACGAGCAGTACTTC	CASSEERGGQDEQYF
TRBJ2-7	NA	TRBV4-3	TRBD2	TGCGCCAGCAGCCAAGCACTAGGACTAGCGGGACCTAGCTACGAGCAGTACTTC	CASSQALGLAGPSYEQYF
TRBJ2-4	NA	TRBV5-1	NA	TGCGCCAGCAGCAGACTAGCCAAAAACATTCAGTACTTC	CASSRLAKNIQYF
TRBJ2-7	NA	TRBV5-1	TRBD1	TGCGCCAGCAGCTTCGGGACAGACCAAGCTTCACCCTACGAGCAGTACTTC	CASSFGTDQASPYEQYF
TRBJ2-2	NA	TRBV7-9	TRBD2	TGTGCCAGCAGCCCCCCGGCGCGCGGGAGTGTTGCGAACACCGGGGAGCTGTTTTTT	CASSPPARGSVANTGELFF
TRBJ2-1	NA	TRBV19	TRBD2	TGTGCCAGTAGTATTGCGGGAGGTCAACGCTCCTACAATGAGCAGTTCTTC	CASSIAGGQRSYNEQFF
TRBJ2-7	NA	TRBV5-4	TRBD2	TGTGCCAGCAGACTAGCGGGGGGCCCATACGAGCAGTACTTC	CASRLAGGPYEQYF
TRBJ1-2	NA	TRBV28	TRBD1	TGTGCCAGCAGCGACAGGGGGCCTTTCGGCTACACCTTC	CASSDRGPFGYTF
TRBJ1-6	NA	TRBV2	NA	TGTGCCAGCAGTCCAGGGGACAATTCACCCCTCCACTTT	CASSPGDNSPLHF
TRBJ2-1	NA	TRBV5-1	NA	TGCGCCAGCACGCGGGACAGTACCTACAATGAGCAGTTCTTC	CASTRDSTYNEQFF
TRBJ1-2	NA	TRBV6-5	NA	TGTGCCAGCAGGGCCCGGGGGGCGCAGGCGAATGGCTACACCTTC	CASRARGAQANGYTF
TRBJ2-7	NA	TRBV11-2	NA	TGTGCCAGCAGTTCCCCTCCGGGGGTAGGGGGCATCTACGAGCAGTACTTC	CASSSPPGVGGIYEQYF
TRBJ2-1	NA	TRBV19	TRBD1	TGTGCCAGTAGTCCCAGGGACAGGCACAATGAGCAGTTCTTC	CASSPRDRHNEQFF
TRBJ2-3	NA	TRBV5-4	TRBD1	TGTGCCAGCAGCTTCAATCCTACAGGGGACGTTACGCAGTATTTT	CASSFNPTGDVTQYF
TRBJ2-3	NA	TRBV19	NA	TGTGCCAGTAGTATAGGGGGGGCGGCGGGAGTACGCACAGATACGCAGTATTTT	CASSIGGAAGVRTDTQYF
TRBJ1-3	NA	TRBV29-1	TRBD1	TGCAGCGTCTCCGACAGGGTAGCTGGAAACACCATATATTTT	CSVSDRVAGNTIYF
TRBJ1-2	NA	TRBV7-9	NA	TGTGCCAGCAGCTTAACGGGGGTCGGCTATGGCTACACCTTC	CASSLTGVGYGYTF
TRBJ2-3	NA	TRBV7-9	TRBD1	TGTGCCAGCAGCTCTTATACAGGCACAGGGACAGATGCGCAGTATTTT	CASSSYTGTGTDAQYF
TRBJ2-2	once	TRBV25-1	NA	TGTGCCAGCAGTGAAAAGGGGTCTGGTACCGGGGAGCTGTTTTTT	CASSEKGSGTGELFF
TRBJ2-3	NA	TRBV4-2	TRBD2	TGTGCCAGCAGCCAAGACCCGGGAGCTAGCGGGACAACAGATACGCAGTATTTT	CASSQDPGASGTTDTQYF
TRBJ2-7	NA	TRBV7-2	TRBD1	TGTGCCAGCAGCTTTGACAGGGGGGCCTACGAGCAGTACTTC	CASSFDRGAYEQYF
TRBJ1-3	NA	TRBV6-1	NA	TGTGCCAGCAGTTGGACTTCTGGAAACACCATATATTTT	CASSWTSGNTIYF
TRBJ1-1	few	TRBV2	NA	TGTGCCAGCAGTACACGGGGGAACACTGAAGCTTTCTTT	CASSTRGNTEAFF
TRBJ2-1	NA	TRBV7-9	TRBD2	TGTTCCAGCAGCCTGACTAGCGGACTAGACAATGAGCAGTTCTTC	CSSSLTSGLDNEQFF
TRBJ2-3	NA	TRBV27	TRBD1	TGTGCCAGCAGTTTAGGACAGGGACGCACAGATACGCAGTATTTT	CASSLGQGRTDTQYF
TRBJ2-7	NA	TRBV29-1	TRBD2	TGCAGCGTACATCTCCCGGGGGGATCCTACGAGCAGTACTTC	CSVHLPGGSYEQYF
TRBJ1-4	NA	TRBV2	TRBD1	TGTGCCAGCAGCCCAGGGGGGATCGCTTATGAAAAACTGTTTTTT	CASSPGGIAYEKLFF
TRBJ2-6	once	TRBV5-4	NA	TGTGCCAGCAGCTTTGGGGGCATGTACTCTGGGGCCAACGTCCTGACTTTC	CASSFGGMYSGANVLTF
TRBJ2-1	once	TRBV10-1	TRBD2	TGCGCCAGCACCCGACTAGCCCGGAGGTATGAGCAGTTCTTC	CASTRLARRYEQFF
TRBJ2-7	NA	TRBV19	TRBD2	TGTGCCACCCGATCGCCGGGGGGACCCTACGAGCAGTACTTC	CATRSPGGPYEQYF
TRBJ2-5	NA	TRBV6-5	NA	TGTGCCAGCAGTTACGAAGGGTCGGAGGGAGAGACCCAGTACTTC	CASSYEGSEGETQYF
TRBJ1-5	NA	TRBV7-2	NA	TGTGCCAGCAGCTTAACCCGGTCCGGGGAATATCAGCCCCAGCATTTT	CASSLTRSGEYQPQHF
TRBJ1-3	NA	TRBV5-6	NA	TGTGCCAGCAGCTCCGGACAGTTACCCTCTGGAAACACCATATATTTT	CASSSGQLPSGNTIYF